These 26 T cell receptor beta chains share one sample of origin, sequenced in a study of tumor-infiltrating lymphocytes in primary liver carcinoma. Priming with a constant-region primer yielded TCR beta cDNA from about 540 ng total RNA. Investigators got TCR beta libraries out of three nested multiplex PCR rounds, done with slightly modified ARM-PCR. TRBV1-TRBV30 forward primers and a C-beta reverse primer were used in the first two PCR rounds, which each ran for approximately 10 cycles. Via MiXCR, TCRdb re-called the multiplex PCR reads, giving one row per CDR3 protein. This table has more than 150,000 distinct CDR3 sequences, about 60% appearing once. Unsorted whole blood supplied the RNA, and germline DNA was extracted too. Sequenced sample: peripheral blood. The receptor set was obtained from a man aged 40-49 years with primary liver carcinoma and hepatitis B virus infection.

The V call is TRBV9, the J call TRBJ2-5; TRBD2 agrees at 10 bases. Germline V gene data show CDR1 as SGDLS and CDR2 as YYNGEE. The CDR3 is 16 residues long. The V and J ends lost 2 bases and 1 base, in that order; junction bases with no gene match: 5. The CDR3 loop reads CASSVGLAPFQETQYF. Here the CDR3 DNA reads TGTGCCAGCAGCGTGGGACTAGCGCCCTTCCAAGAGACCCAGTACTTC.

This clonotype was detected once. Since a much larger clone is just one base distant, this may be a read error. The genes are TRBV13 and TRBJ1-2; 8 bases are a match to TRBD1. The CDR3 runs to 11 residues. Germline loops: CDR1 PRHDT, CDR2 FYEKMQ (reference sequence). CDR3 residues: CANSLGQGSTF. The DNA of the CDR3 is TGTGCCAACAGCTTAGGACAGGGCTCCACCTTC.

This chain uses TRBV7-8 with TRBJ2-3, with TRBD2 identical over 12 bases. Trimming cost V 4 bases and J 9 bases; bases outside gene matches: 11. This CDR3 has 16 amino acids. The germline CDR1 and CDR2 sequences are SGHVS and FQNEAQ. For the CDR3, the DNA is TGTGCCAGCAGCTCAGCCGGGACTAGCGGGTTCAGCACGCAGTATTTT. It translates to CASSSAGTSGFSTQYF.

The chain recombines TRBV10-3 with TRBJ2-5; D gene ambiguous. The CDR3 length is 13 residues. V was cut by 7 bases and J by 2 bases, with 11 bases left in between. Germline V CDR1 and CDR2: ENHRY, SYGVKD. In nucleotides, the CDR3 is TGTGCCATCATGGTGATGGGACAAGAGACCCAGTACTTC. It yields the protein CAIMVMGQETQYF.

A remark on this clonotype: This may be a read error: a much more frequent sequence differs by one nucleotide. Because the CDR3 is missing its conserved closing phenylalanine or tryptophan, this is likely a read error. The rearrangement links TRBV12-5 to TRBJ2-5; D unresolved. This CDR3 is built from 13 residues. CDR1 is LGHNT and CDR2 is FRNRAP in the germline V gene. V lost 7 bases to trimming and J lost 2 bases, with 11 bases between them. CDR3 in amino acids: CASAEEWQETQYI. The CDR3 nucleotides read TGTGCTAGTGCCGAAGAGTGGCAAGAGACCCAGTACATC.

This clonotype was seen more than once but under ten times. This chain joins TRBV7-8 and TRBJ1-5; 8 bases are shared with TRBD1. J lost 3 bases, V lost 5 bases, and 6 bases had no gene match. The CDR3 contains 15 residues. Germline V gene data show CDR1 as SGHVS and CDR2 as FQNEAQ. In DNA form, the CDR3 reads TGTGCCAGCAGCCCCGGGACAGGTGTCAATCAGCCCCAGCATTTT. It specifies CASSPGTGVNQPQHF.

This clonotype has just a few counts. This sequence joins TRBV6-5 and TRBJ1-1; no reliable D call. The germline gives CDR1 MNHEY, CDR2 SVGAGI. The CDR3 extends over 13 amino acids. V was shortened by 2 bases and J by 0 bases, with 4 bases between the two germline ends. The CDR3 loop is CASSYDLNTEAFF. CDR3 coding DNA: TGTGCCAGCAGTTACGACCTGAACACTGAAGCTTTCTTT.

This clonotype was observed at least ten times. The V and J genes are TRBV11-3 and TRBJ2-1; D is possibly TRBD2 (5 bases). The V gene lost 4 bases and the J gene lost 0 bases, with 10 bases spanning the gap. The CDR3 runs to 15 residues. CDR1 is SGHNT and CDR2 is YENEEA in the germline V gene. The CDR3 region has the DNA TGTGCCAGCAGCTACGGCGGAGGCTCCTACAATGAGCAGTTCTTC. Translating it yields CASSYGGGSYNEQFF.

Only one count was recorded for this clonotype. The chain combines TRBV5-4 with TRBJ2-7; 7 bases map to TRBD1. Germline-derived CDR1 and CDR2 are SGHNT and YYREEE (reference sequence). The V gene end was trimmed by 10 bases and the J gene end by 4 bases; junction bases not matched to a gene: 14. The length of the CDR3 is 14 residues. The CDR3 DNA reads TGTGCCGGTACCCAGGGGGTTGATCATTACGAGCAGTACTTC. This codes for CAGTQGVDHYEQYF.

As concerns this clonotype: An end of the junction differs from the germline gene, which may be a read error. V usage is TRBV29-1 and J usage is TRBJ2-1, with D perhaps matching TRBD1 (5 bases). The germline CDR1 and CDR2 sequences are SQVTM and ANQGSEA. The CDR3 runs to 15 residues. This CDR3 reads CGMGPPSSSYNEEFF. The CDR3, as DNA: TGCGGCATGGGGCCTCCTTCCAGCTCCTACAATGAGGAGTTCTTC.

This clonotype was observed at least ten times. V usage is TRBV4-1 and J usage is TRBJ1-5; TRBD1 might be the D (5 bases). This CDR3 spans 15 amino acids. Germline CDR1 and CDR2: MGHRA and YSYEKL. The V end was cut by 3 bases, the J end by 9 bases, with 18 bases between. The CDR3 coding sequence is TGCGCCAGCAGCCAGGGGGACGGCGGGGTAAGGCCCCAGCATTTT. Protein sequence: CASSQGDGGVRPQHF.

This rearrangement joins TRBV6-5 to TRBJ2-1; tentatively, D is TRBD2 (6 bases). This CDR3 has 20 residues. V gave up 6 bases and J gave up 3 bases, with 30 bases separating them. Germline assignment: CDR1 MNHEY and CDR2 SVGAGI. The DNA for the CDR3 is TGTGCCAGCAGCCGGGGCACGGGCTTAGCGGCTATGTTTTTCTACAATGAGCAGTTCTTC. This gives the protein CASSRGTGLAAMFFYNEQFF.

The V call is TRBV6-5, the J call TRBJ2-7; maybe TRBD1 (7 bases). The CDR3 has 15 residues. The germline CDR1 and CDR2 sequences are MNHEY and SVGAGI. V gave up 0 bases and J gave up 6 bases, with 15 bases separating them. CDR3 amino acids: CASSYSRQGGSEQYF. DNA for the CDR3: TGTGCCAGCAGTTACTCGAGACAGGGAGGCAGCGAGCAGTACTTC.

The genes are TRBV11-2 and TRBJ2-7; tentative D call: TRBD1 (5 bases). Trimming cost V 3 bases and J 3 bases, with 12 bases left between them. Germline V gene data show CDR1 as SGHAT and CDR2 as FQNNGV. This CDR3 has 14 amino acids. DNA for the CDR3: TGTGCCAGCAGCTTGCAGGGCTCTGTCTACGAGCAGTACTTC. This encodes CASSLQGSVYEQYF. The whole variable domain, filled in from reference TRBV11-2 and TRBJ2-7, reads EAGVAQSPRYKIIEKRQSVAFWCNPISGHATLYWYQQILGQGPKLLIQFQNNGVVDDSQLPKDRFSAERLKGVDSTLKIQPAKLEDSAVYLCASSLQGSVYEQYFGPGTRLTVT.

Points on this clonotype: Germline and junction disagree at one end, which may indicate a read error. The rearrangement uses TRBV6-6 and TRBJ1-5, with TRBD1 matching over 9 bases. The CDR3 runs to 14 residues. Per the germline V gene, CDR1 is MNHNY and CDR2 is SVGAGI (reference sequence). The CDR3 bases are TGTGCCAGCAGTTACGGGACAGGGAATCAGTCCCAGCATTTT. Translated, it gives CASSYGTGNQSQHF.

This clonotype was detected a few times. This sequence joins TRBV5-1 and TRBJ1-1, with a possible D match to TRBD1 (5 bases). V lost 0 bases and J lost 0, with 12 bases in between. Germline loops: CDR1 SGHRS, CDR2 YFSETQ. This CDR3 is built from 16 residues. CDR3 in amino acids: CASSLARDRMNTEAFF. The CDR3 region has the DNA TGCGCCAGCAGCTTGGCCAGGGATCGGATGAACACTGAAGCTTTCTTT.

This chain connects TRBV14 to TRBJ1-2; D uncertain. The CDR3 is 15 amino acids. CDR1 is SGHDN, CDR2 FVKESK, per germline. Trimming removed 1 base from V and 4 bases from J, with 13 bases in between. The CDR3 here is CASSQVLKVPYGYTF. Written as DNA, the CDR3 is TGTGCCAGCAGCCAAGTACTTAAGGTCCCCTATGGCTACACCTTC.

This clonotype was counted at least ten times. The rearrangement links TRBV29-1 to TRBJ2-2; D is perhaps TRBD1 or TRBD2 (6 bases each). CDR3 size: 14 residues. Germline loops: CDR1 SQVTM, CDR2 ANQGSEA. Trimming cost V 4 bases and J 6 bases, with 15 bases left between them. CDR3 in amino acids: CSVGGPGAPGELFF. CDR3 bases: TGCAGCGTTGGGGGCCCGGGGGCGCCCGGGGAGCTGTTTTTT.

This clonotype was detected only a few times. This chain joins TRBV12-3 or TRBV12-4 and TRBJ2-7; 9 positions match TRBD1. Trimming took 8 bases from V and 4 from J; bases not matched to a gene: 6. The CDR3 has 13 residues. CDR3 bases: TGTGCCAGCGGTTCGGGACAGGGTTACGAGCAGTACTTC. It yields the protein CASGSGQGYEQYF.

This clonotype was counted many times. This chain joins TRBV11-3 and TRBJ2-5; D gene uncertain. Between the trimmed V and J ends, which lost 2 bases and 2 bases, there was a span of 6 bases. The germline V gene encodes CDR1 SGHNT and CDR2 YENEEA. The CDR3 is made up of 13 amino acids. The CDR3 sequence is CASSLNGQETQYF. CDR3 bases: TGTGCCAGCAGCTTAAACGGGCAAGAGACCCAGTACTTC.

Worth noting for this clonotype: The junction shows a germline mismatch at one end, possibly a read error. The DNA for the CDR3 is TGTGCCAGCCTCTCCCCTCTGGGTGGGGGTAGCAACCAGCCCCAGCATTTT. This translates into CASLSPLGGGSNQPQHF. The chain couples TRBV28 to TRBJ1-5, with D perhaps matching TRBD1 (5 bases). The CDR3 extends over 17 amino acids. Germline lookup yields CDR1 MDHEN and CDR2 SYDVKM.

As to this clonotype: This could be a read error, since a much larger clone is one nucleotide away. The chain combines TRBV29-1 with TRBJ1-1, with 8 bases lining up with TRBD1. Trimming at V came to 5 bases and at J to 6 bases, leaving 8 bases not matched to a gene. The length of the CDR3 is 13 residues. CDR1 SQVTM and CDR2 ANQGSEA come from the germline V gene. The CDR3 DNA reads as TGCAGCGTTTCAACAGGGGGACAAGCTGAAGCTTTCTTT. Translation gives CSVSTGGQAEAFF.

This clonotype showed up just once. The J gene is TRBJ1-2, the V gene TRBV28; D gene ambiguous. Germline V lookup: CDR1 MDHEN, CDR2 SYDVKM. Trimming left V 5 bases short and J 3 bases short, with 7 bases between. The CDR3 runs 12 residues. CDR3 coding DNA: TGTGCCAGCAGTCGGTTGGACTATGGCTACACCTTC. Encoded protein: CASSRLDYGYTF.

This chain joins TRBV5-6 and TRBJ2-7; no firm D call. Trimming left V 0 bases short and J 6 bases short, with 7 bases between. The germline V gene has CDR1 SGHDT and CDR2 YYEEEE. This CDR3 has 12 amino acids. The CDR3 DNA reads TGTGCCAGCAGCTTGGAAACCCCCGAGCAGTACTTC. It yields the protein CASSLETPEQYF.

This clonotype showed up many times. The J gene is TRBJ2-1, the V gene TRBV11-1; 7 bases align to TRBD2. The V and J ends lost 3 bases and 4 bases, in that order; junction bases with no gene match: 9. This CDR3 has 16 residues. Germline V lookup: CDR1 SGHAT, CDR2 FQDESV (reference sequence). This CDR3 reads CASSFGAGVVYNEQFF. The CDR3 DNA reads TGTGCCAGCAGCTTTGGGGCGGGAGTGGTGTACAATGAGCAGTTCTTC. Full variable domain (rest looked up from reference TRBV11-1 and TRBJ2-1): EAEVAQSPRYKITEKSQAVAFWCDPISGHATLYWYRQILGQGPELLVQFQDESVVDDSQLPKDRFSAERLKGVDSTLKIQPAELGDSAMYLCASSFGAGVVYNEQFFGPGTRLTVL.

This chain connects TRBV13 to TRBJ2-7; TRBD1 or TRBD2 may be the D gene (5 bases each). This CDR3 is 13 amino acids long. Germline V CDR1 and CDR2: PRHDT, FYEKMQ (reference sequence). V gave up 9 bases and J gave up 1 base, with 13 bases separating them. The CDR3 reads CARSRGGSYEQYF. The CDR3 DNA reads as TGTGCCAGGAGCCGGGGCGGATCCTACGAGCAGTACTTC.